This is a list of T cell receptor beta chains from one sample in a study of blood T cell repertoires in COVID-19. This table comes from immunoSEQ multiplex PCR, and its TCRdb copy is limited to in-frame clones, with some not included. The data show tens of thousands of clones, with around 84% seen just once and 4% to 5% held by the top ten. Sequences were obtained from peripheral blood. These receptors were obtained from a man older than 75 with active COVID-19. The CDR3 runs from the conserved cysteine through the conserved F or W. The D gene is left open where the match is weak. Clone sizes are given selectively: once, few, many, or a class where the clone is expanded.

clone size,D gene,J gene,V gene,CDR3 protein,CDR3 DNA
few,TRBD1,TRBJ2-7,TRBV5-1,CASSLTGENYEQYF,TGCGCCAGCAGCCTGACAGGGGAAAACTACGAGCAGTACTTC
-,TRBD1,TRBJ2-7,TRBV30,CAWSAGQGIHEQYF,TGTGCCTGGAGTGCAGGACAGGGGATACACGAGCAGTACTTC
-,-,TRBJ2-1,TRBV9,CASSVATYNEQFF,TGTGCCAGCAGCGTAGCCACCTACAATGAGCAGTTCTTC
-,TRBD1,TRBJ1-1,TRBV2,CASRTGENTEAFF,TGTGCCAGCAGGACAGGGGAGAACACTGAAGCTTTCTTT
-,-,TRBJ2-7,TRBV11-3,CASSLGRESEQYF,TGTGCCAGCAGCCTAGGCCGGGAGAGCGAGCAGTACTTC
-,TRBD2,TRBJ2-1,TRBV7-3,CASSRGLAGASEQFF,TGTGCCAGCAGCCGGGGACTAGCGGGAGCATCTGAGCAGTTCTTC
-,TRBD2,TRBJ2-2,TRBV7-2,CASSDRTSGRAGELFF,TGTGCCAGCAGCGATCGGACTAGCGGGAGGGCCGGGGAGCTGTTTTTT
-,-,TRBJ1-4,TRBV12-3/TRBV12-4,CASRRDGALKLFF,TGTGCCAGCAGGCGGGACGGCGCTCTGAAACTGTTTTTT
-,TRBD2,TRBJ2-3,TRBV9,CASSPNSGTSGNPSTDTQYF,TGTGCCAGCAGCCCCAATTCCGGGACTAGCGGAAACCCTAGCACAGATACGCAGTATTTT
-,TRBD2,TRBJ2-1,TRBV12-5,CASGRGQGTSGRSSYNEQFF,TGTGCTAGTGGCCGGGGACAGGGTACTAGCGGGAGGAGCTCCTACAATGAGCAGTTCTTC
-,-,TRBJ2-2,TRBV5-8,CASSSGLLNTGELFF,TGTGCCAGCAGTTCGGGACTTCTGAACACCGGGGAGCTGTTTTTT
-,TRBD2,TRBJ2-2,TRBV10-3,CAISSGLANTGELFF,TGTGCCATCAGCTCGGGACTAGCGAACACCGGGGAGCTGTTTTTT
-,TRBD2,TRBJ2-7,TRBV9,CASSGAGAYEQYF,TGTGCCAGCAGTGGAGCGGGAGCCTACGAGCAGTACTTC
-,TRBD1,TRBJ2-2,TRBV6-5,CASSSNRGRGAGELFF,TGTGCCAGCAGTTCTAACAGGGGGCGCGGGGCCGGGGAGCTGTTTTTT
-,TRBD2,TRBJ2-3,TRBV7-2,CASSSTGTRSADTQYF,TGTGCCAGCAGCTCAACCGGGACTAGGAGTGCAGATACGCAGTATTTT
-,-,TRBJ2-3,TRBV30,CALTTGSDVDTQYF,TGTGCCTTAACTACAGGGTCGGACGTAGATACGCAGTATTTT
-,-,TRBJ1-4,TRBV28,CASSYKGLATNEKLFF,TGTGCCAGCAGTTATAAGGGACTCGCAACTAATGAAAAACTGTTTTTT
-,TRBD1,TRBJ2-7,TRBV5-1,CASTPGTGGGEQYF,TGCGCCAGCACCCCCGGGACAGGGGGTGGCGAGCAGTACTTC
-,-,TRBJ2-4,TRBV18,CASSPDGELAKNIQYF,TGTGCCAGCTCACCAGATGGTGAACTAGCCAAAAACATTCAGTACTTC
-,-,TRBJ1-1,TRBV28,CASTTSGTGGDEAFF,TGTGCCAGCACTACATCCGGGACGGGGGGGGATGAAGCTTTCTTT
-,TRBD2,TRBJ2-2,TRBV4-2,CASSRLAGNTGELFF,TGTGCCAGCAGCCGACTAGCGGGAAACACCGGGGAGCTGTTTTTT
-,-,TRBJ1-5,TRBV20-1,CSASLGARQPQHF,TGCAGTGCTAGTCTGGGGGCGCGTCAGCCCCAGCATTTT
-,-,TRBJ1-4,TRBV29-1,CSVVQAEKLFF,TGCAGCGTAGTACAGGCCGAAAAACTGTTTTTT
-,TRBD2,TRBJ2-7,TRBV9,CASSVGLAELGEQYF,TGTGCCAGCAGCGTGGGACTAGCGGAGCTCGGCGAGCAGTACTTC
-,TRBD1,TRBJ2-1,TRBV5-1,CASRWTGDREQFF,TGCGCCAGCAGATGGACAGGGGACCGTGAGCAGTTCTTC
-,-,TRBJ2-3,TRBV30,CAWTQGTADTQYF,TGTGCCTGGACCCAGGGTACCGCAGATACGCAGTATTTT
-,TRBD2,TRBJ2-1,TRBV4-3,CASSQEGGGRDEQFF,TGCGCCAGCAGCCAAGAGGGCGGGGGGAGAGATGAGCAGTTCTTC
once,TRBD2,TRBJ2-5,TRBV28,CASSTTGLGGRETQYF,TGTGCCAGCAGCACCACTGGACTAGGAGGGCGGGAGACCCAGTACTTC
medium-sized,TRBD2,TRBJ2-7,TRBV28,CASGSPGLASYYEQYF,TGTGCCAGCGGCTCACCGGGACTAGCGTCTTACTACGAGCAGTACTTC
once,TRBD1,TRBJ1-1,TRBV2,CASSKDRDTEAFF,TGTGCCAGCAGCAAGGACAGGGACACTGAAGCTTTCTTT
-,TRBD1,TRBJ2-5,TRBV24-1,CATSDPGQGGETQYF,TGTGCCACCAGTGATCCGGGACAGGGGGGGGAGACCCAGTACTTC
-,-,TRBJ1-3,TRBV9,CASSVGRASGNTIYF,TGTGCCAGCAGCGTAGGAAGAGCCTCTGGAAACACCATATATTTT
-,TRBD1,TRBJ1-6,TRBV6-5,CASSYDRGGSNSPLHF,TGTGCCAGCAGTTACGACAGGGGGGGTTCGAATTCACCCCTCCACTTT
-,-,TRBJ2-1,TRBV14,CASSQGGVGNEQFF,TGTGCCAGCAGCCAAGGGGGGGTAGGGAATGAGCAGTTCTTC
-,TRBD2,TRBJ2-5,TRBV6-2/TRBV6-3,CASSYLASGQETQYF,TGTGCCAGCAGTTACCTGGCTAGCGGGCAAGAGACCCAGTACTTC
-,-,TRBJ1-4,TRBV25-1,CASSPTRGTTNEKLFF,TGTGCCAGCAGTCCCACTCGGGGGACCACTAATGAAAAACTGTTTTTT
-,-,TRBJ2-6,TRBV11-3,CASSLALSGANVLTF,TGTGCCAGCAGCTTAGCCCTCTCTGGGGCCAACGTCCTGACTTTC